Following are 2 T cell receptor beta chains from one sample sequenced in a study of immune evolution from preneoplasia to lung adenocarcinoma. Clones were read by immunoSEQ multiplex PCR, and TCRdb kept only the in-frame ones, dropping some. This sample yields over 1,100 clones, of which approximately 79% are seen a single time; roughly a tenth belongs to the top ten. What was sequenced was FFPE atypical adenomatous hyperplasia tissue from the lung. Regarding subset: atypical adenomatous hyperplasia (AAH), lung preneoplasia. These receptors were taken from a person aged 70 to 85 with lung adenocarcinoma.

The rearrangement uses TRBV5-1 and TRBJ2-7, with D maybe TRBD1 (6 bases). The ends were cut back, 1 base at V and 0 bases at J, with 11 bases in the middle. This CDR3 comprises 15 residues. Germline V lookup: CDR1 SGHRS, CDR2 YFSETQ. This chain's CDR3 is CASSLIGGSSYEQYF. The CDR3 DNA reads as TGCGCCAGCAGCTTGATAGGGGGTTCCTCCTACGAGCAGTACTTC.

This rearrangement joins TRBV28 to TRBJ2-1; 8 bases map to TRBD2. Trimming took 2 bases from V and 1 from J; bases not matched to a gene: 13. Germline-derived CDR1 and CDR2 are MDHEN and SYDVKM. This CDR3 spans 19 amino acids. CDR3 DNA sequence: TGTGCCAGCAGTTTAAGGGGGGTGGATAGCGGGATTTCCTACAATGAGCAGTTCTTC. This gives the protein CASSLRGVDSGISYNEQFF.